The subject of this entry is one TCR beta chain. The target antigen is unknown. The CDR3 has 15 residues. Trimming stripped 0 bases from V and 3 bases from J, with 9 bases between. The germline V gene encodes CDR1 SGHNT and CDR2 YYREEE (reference sequence). The sample is drawn from a study of OX40 agonist ivuxolimab in advanced cancers. Study at large: Of the participants, approximately 44% had some prior anti-PD-1, anti-PD-L1 or anti-CTLA-4 therapy, which was allowed.

Study-level findings and limits: Normalized T-cell clonal expansion was also low in some nonresponders.

TCRdb's copy holds only in-frame clones and misses some; the assay was immunoSEQ multiplex PCR. This table has 80,000 to 95,000 clones, roughly 90% appearing once. This TCR derives from an adult with an advanced solid tumor such as melanoma, head and neck, liver or kidney cancer. The chain has TRBV5-4 and TRBJ1-4, with D perhaps matching TRBD1 (5 bases). Sample: CD4+ or CD8+ T cells sorted from blood, taken in a trial of the OX40 agonist ivuxolimab. The CDR3 region is CASSLEGRANEKLFF. CDR3 nucleotides: TGTGCCAGCAGCTTGGAGGGGCGTGCTAATGAAAAACTGTTTTTT.